This is a list of T cell receptor beta chains from one sample in a study of T cells in localized non-small cell lung cancer. Assay: immunoSEQ multiplex PCR; the TCRdb copy retains only in-frame clones and omits some. The sample has 25,000 to 35,000 clones, 92% seen once; the top ten hold less than 2.5%. The material sequenced was peripheral blood, taken before any cancer treatment. The receptor source for this set is a female donor at least 60 years old with stage I lung adenocarcinoma. Both conserved end residues are part of each CDR3. A D gene is named only where the DNA matches it firmly. Not every row has a clone size; where given, it reads once, few, many or a size class.

clone size,V gene,D gene,J gene,CDR3 protein,CDR3 DNA
-,TRBV6-1,TRBD1,TRBJ2-7,CASSTGTGWYEQYF,TGTGCCAGCAGTACCGGGACAGGGTGGTACGAGCAGTACTTC
few,TRBV6-5,-,TRBJ1-1,CASTGWQVDTEAFF,TGTGCCAGCACCGGGTGGCAGGTAGACACTGAAGCTTTCTTT
-,TRBV7-9,TRBD1,TRBJ2-3,CASSWSGTGMGVAADTQYF,TGTGCCAGCAGCTGGTCCGGGACAGGGATGGGAGTCGCAGCAGATACGCAGTATTTT
-,TRBV27,-,TRBJ1-4,CASSLLGAGGRGKLFF,TGTGCCAGCAGTTTATTGGGGGCCGGGGGTAGGGGAAAACTGTTTTTT
few,TRBV5-1,TRBD2,TRBJ2-7,CASSVETSGGHEQYF,TGCGCCAGCAGCGTAGAGACTAGCGGGGGTCACGAGCAGTACTTC
once,TRBV13,-,TRBJ2-2,CASSLWTIGELFF,TGTGCCAGCAGCTTATGGACAATCGGGGAGCTGTTTTTT
-,TRBV6-5,-,TRBJ1-1,CASSRQIINTEAFF,TGTGCCAGCAGTCGACAAATTATAAACACTGAAGCTTTCTTT
-,TRBV19,TRBD2,TRBJ2-5,CASSARLAGLQETQYF,TGTGCCAGTAGTGCCAGACTAGCGGGGTTGCAAGAGACCCAGTACTTC
-,TRBV9,-,TRBJ1-3,CASSIHQGPTSGNTIYF,TGTGCCAGCAGCATCCATCAGGGCCCCACTTCTGGAAACACCATATATTTT
-,TRBV29-1,-,TRBJ2-7,CSGRTAYEQYF,TGCAGCGGGAGGACGGCCTACGAGCAGTACTTC
-,TRBV4-3,-,TRBJ1-5,CASSQDARNQPQHF,TGCGCCAGCAGCCAAGATGCAAGAAATCAGCCCCAGCATTTT
-,TRBV27,TRBD1,TRBJ2-5,CASSSGTGLGETQYF,TGTGCCAGCTCCTCCGGGACAGGGCTTGGGGAGACCCAGTACTTC
-,TRBV28,TRBD2,TRBJ2-5,CASMGREGETQYF,TGTGCCAGCATGGGCAGGGAGGGGGAGACCCAGTACTTC
-,TRBV11-2,TRBD1,TRBJ2-1,CASSSTGENNEQFF,TGTGCCAGCAGCTCGACAGGGGAAAACAATGAGCAGTTCTTC
-,TRBV4-1,-,TRBJ2-1,CASSQENRREQFF,TGCGCCAGCAGCCAAGAGAATAGGCGAGAGCAGTTCTTC
-,TRBV11-3,-,TRBJ2-1,CASSFTQGNEQFF,TGTGCCAGCAGCTTCACACAGGGAAATGAGCAGTTCTTC
-,TRBV9,-,TRBJ1-2,CASSVGGAPYGYTF,TGTGCCAGCAGCGTGGGGGGGGCCCCATATGGCTACACCTTC
-,TRBV2,TRBD1,TRBJ2-7,CASGRPGQGSYEQYF,TGTGCCAGCGGTAGGCCGGGACAGGGGTCCTACGAGCAGTACTTC
-,TRBV7-3,-,TRBJ2-3,CASSSSGTPSDTQYF,TGTGCCAGCAGCTCTTCCGGGACTCCCTCGGATACGCAGTATTTT
-,TRBV6-5,-,TRBJ2-1,CASSYSRGSYNEQFF,TGTGCCAGCAGTTACTCGCGCGGCTCCTACAATGAGCAGTTCTTC
-,TRBV7-9,-,TRBJ2-1,CASSWDNEQFF,TGTGCCAGCAGCTGGGACAATGAGCAGTTCTTC
-,TRBV19,TRBD1,TRBJ2-2,CASSVPGQLNTGELFF,TGTGCCAGTAGTGTACCGGGACAGCTAAACACCGGGGAGCTGTTTTTT
-,TRBV6-1,TRBD1,TRBJ1-2,CASTGQGGTYGYTF,TGTGCCAGCACCGGACAGGGGGGTACCTATGGCTACACCTTC
-,TRBV5-1,TRBD1,TRBJ1-2,CASSGIQGDGGYTF,TGCGCCAGCAGCGGAATACAGGGGGACGGTGGCTACACCTTC
-,TRBV5-1,-,TRBJ1-1,CASSLDQGEAFF,TGCGCCAGCAGCTTGGACCAGGGCGAAGCTTTCTTT
-,TRBV6-6,-,TRBJ2-7,CASSYSPVTYEQYF,TGTGCCAGCAGTTACTCTCCGGTTACCTACGAGCAGTACTTC
-,TRBV25-1,-,TRBJ2-3,CASKSGAGGTDTQYF,TGTGCCAGCAAGAGTGGGGCAGGAGGAACCGATACGCAGTATTTT
once,TRBV6-5,-,TRBJ1-1,CASSYDKGGWGTEAFF,TGTGCCAGCAGTTACGACAAGGGGGGCTGGGGCACTGAAGCTTTCTTT
-,TRBV19,-,TRBJ2-1,CASSDPSPNEQFF,TGTGCCAGTAGTGATCCGAGTCCGAATGAGCAGTTCTTC
-,TRBV18,-,TRBJ1-2,CASSTRQTNYGYTF,TGTGCCAGCTCAACGCGACAGACTAACTATGGCTACACCTTC
-,TRBV7-9,TRBD1,TRBJ2-3,CASSLAATGGTDTQYF,TGTGCCAGCAGCTTAGCCGCGACAGGGGGAACAGATACGCAGTATTTT
-,TRBV14,-,TRBJ2-3,CASSQRTAGGDTQYF,TGTGCCAGCAGCCAAAGAACAGCCGGTGGAGATACGCAGTATTTT
-,TRBV6-9,-,TRBJ1-5,CASSDGQPQHF,TGTGCCAGCAGTGACGGTCAGCCCCAGCATTTT
-,TRBV10-3,-,TRBJ2-3,CAISESSRRVSTDTQYF,TGTGCCATCAGTGAGTCCTCGCGACGGGTTAGCACAGATACGCAGTATTTT
-,TRBV10-3,TRBD2,TRBJ2-7,CAISDSPGGISYEQYF,TGTGCCATCAGTGATTCCCCGGGGGGGATCTCCTACGAGCAGTACTTC
-,TRBV7-2,TRBD1,TRBJ1-1,CASSPYYKGAGAEAFF,TGTGCCAGCAGCCCGTACTATAAGGGGGCGGGGGCTGAAGCTTTCTTT
once,TRBV5-8,-,TRBJ2-3,CASSLWGDSSRTDTQYF,TGTGCCAGCAGCTTGTGGGGAGATTCTTCGCGCACAGATACGCAGTATTTT
-,TRBV28,-,TRBJ2-3,CASSLTDTQYF,TGTGCCAGCAGTTTAACAGATACGCAGTATTTT
-,TRBV5-1,-,TRBJ1-4,CASSLGEGATNEKLFF,TGCGCCAGCAGCTTGGGGGAGGGCGCAACTAATGAAAAACTGTTTTTT
-,TRBV28,-,TRBJ1-5,CASSLGGIKGQPQHF,TGTGCCAGCAGTTTAGGAGGGATCAAGGGTCAGCCCCAGCATTTT
-,TRBV6-1,-,TRBJ1-1,CASSERTTTMNTEAFF,TGTGCCAGCAGTGAAAGGACAACAACCATGAACACTGAAGCTTTCTTT
-,TRBV28,TRBD2,TRBJ2-7,CASSFGTSGYEQYF,TGTGCCAGCAGTTTCGGGACTAGCGGCTACGAGCAGTACTTC
-,TRBV11-2,-,TRBJ2-7,CASSLGQYEQYF,TGTGCCAGCAGTTTAGGTCAATACGAGCAGTACTTC
-,TRBV6-5,TRBD2,TRBJ2-2,CASSYGGEGVAGELFF,TGTGCCAGCAGTTATGGAGGGGAGGGAGTGGCCGGGGAGCTGTTTTTT
few,TRBV7-9,TRBD1,TRBJ1-6,CASSKGQGMNSPLHF,TGTGCCAGCAGCAAGGGACAGGGGATGAATTCACCCCTCCACTTT
-,TRBV5-1,TRBD2,TRBJ2-1,CASSYLTGLAIEQFF,TGCGCCAGCAGCTATCTTACGGGACTAGCAATCGAGCAGTTCTTC
-,TRBV7-9,-,TRBJ1-1,CASSQLGVVGNTEAFF,TGTGCCAGCAGCCAGCTAGGGGTAGTAGGGAACACTGAAGCTTTCTTT
-,TRBV7-8,TRBD1,TRBJ1-2,CASSLKTEGAGYGYTF,TGTGCCAGCAGCTTAAAAACGGAGGGGGCTGGCTATGGCTACACCTTC
-,TRBV5-1,-,TRBJ1-1,CASSLFYTSNTEAFF,TGCGCCAGCAGCTTGTTTTACACCTCGAACACTGAAGCTTTCTTT
-,TRBV19,-,TRBJ1-5,CASTRQENQPQHF,TGTGCCAGTACCCGACAAGAAAATCAGCCCCAGCATTTT
-,TRBV30,TRBD1,TRBJ1-2,CAWSGTGVGYTF,TGTGCCTGGAGTGGGACAGGGGTCGGCTACACCTTC
-,TRBV6-1,-,TRBJ2-5,CASGPGPETQYF,TGTGCCAGCGGGCCGGGTCCAGAGACCCAGTACTTC
-,TRBV19,-,TRBJ2-2,CASTPFGGGPNTGELFF,TGTGCCAGTACCCCGTTTGGCGGGGGCCCCAACACCGGGGAGCTGTTTTTT
-,TRBV6-1,-,TRBJ1-4,CASSEGQAREKLFF,TGTGCCAGCAGTGAAGGACAGGCGAGAGAAAAACTGTTTTTT
-,TRBV6-5,TRBD1,TRBJ2-3,CASTGTGGDTQYF,TGTGCCAGCACCGGGACAGGGGGAGATACGCAGTATTTT
-,TRBV5-1,TRBD1,TRBJ1-3,CASSPGQATSGNTIYF,TGCGCCAGCAGCCCCGGACAGGCCACCTCTGGAAACACCATATATTTT
-,TRBV5-1,-,TRBJ1-2,CASSLAGDYGYTF,TGCGCCAGCAGCTTGGCAGGGGACTATGGCTACACCTTC
-,TRBV15,-,TRBJ2-2,CATSRTATGELFF,TGTGCCACCAGTAGAACAGCGACCGGGGAGCTGTTTTTT
-,TRBV28,-,TRBJ1-1,CASSLWGALVEAFF,TGTGCCAGCAGTTTATGGGGGGCGCTGGTTGAAGCTTTCTTT
once,TRBV15,-,TRBJ2-6,CATSRAGYSGANVLTF,TGTGCCACCAGCAGAGCTGGGTATTCTGGGGCCAACGTCCTGACTTTC